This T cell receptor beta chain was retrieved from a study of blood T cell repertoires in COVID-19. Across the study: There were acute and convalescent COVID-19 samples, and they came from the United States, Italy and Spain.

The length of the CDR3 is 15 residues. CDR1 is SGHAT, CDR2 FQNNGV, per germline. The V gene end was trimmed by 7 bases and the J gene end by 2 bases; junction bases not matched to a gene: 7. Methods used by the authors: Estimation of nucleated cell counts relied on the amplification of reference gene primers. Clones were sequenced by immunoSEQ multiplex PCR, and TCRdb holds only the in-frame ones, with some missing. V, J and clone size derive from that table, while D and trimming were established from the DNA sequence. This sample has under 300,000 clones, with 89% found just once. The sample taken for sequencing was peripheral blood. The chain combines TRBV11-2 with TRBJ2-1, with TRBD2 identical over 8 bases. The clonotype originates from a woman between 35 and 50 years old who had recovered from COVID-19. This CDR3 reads CASTLGGLAYNEQFF. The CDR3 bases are TGTGCCAGCACCCTAGGGGGACTAGCCTACAATGAGCAGTTCTTC.